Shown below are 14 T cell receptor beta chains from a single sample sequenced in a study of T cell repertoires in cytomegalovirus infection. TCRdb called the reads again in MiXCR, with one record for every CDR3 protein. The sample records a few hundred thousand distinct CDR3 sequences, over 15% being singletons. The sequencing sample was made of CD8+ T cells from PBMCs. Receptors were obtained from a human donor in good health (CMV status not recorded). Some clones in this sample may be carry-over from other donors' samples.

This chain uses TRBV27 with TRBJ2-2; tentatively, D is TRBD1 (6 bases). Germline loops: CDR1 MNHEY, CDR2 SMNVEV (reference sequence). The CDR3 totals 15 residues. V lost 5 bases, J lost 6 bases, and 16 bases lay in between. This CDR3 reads CASSTRQALPGELFF. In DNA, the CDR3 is TGTGCCAGCAGTACCAGACAGGCTTTACCCGGGGAGCTGTTTTTT.

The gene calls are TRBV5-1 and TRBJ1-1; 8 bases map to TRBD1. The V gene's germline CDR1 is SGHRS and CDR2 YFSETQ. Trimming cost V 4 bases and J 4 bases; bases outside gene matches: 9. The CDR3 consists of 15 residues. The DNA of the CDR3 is TGCGCCAGCAGCGTCCGACAGGGGATACGCACTGAAGCTTTCTTT. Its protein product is CASSVRQGIRTEAFF. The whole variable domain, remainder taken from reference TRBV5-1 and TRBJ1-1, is KAGVTQTPRYLIKTRGQQVTLSCSPISGHRSVSWYQQTPGQGLQFLFEYFSETQRNKGNFPGRFSGRQFSNSRSEMNVSTLELGDSALYLCASSVRQGIRTEAFFGQGTRLTVV.

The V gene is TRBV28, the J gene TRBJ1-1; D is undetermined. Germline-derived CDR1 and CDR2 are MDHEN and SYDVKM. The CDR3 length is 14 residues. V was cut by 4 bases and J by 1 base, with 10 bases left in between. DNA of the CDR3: TGTGCCAGCAGTTCTCTCTCCTCGAACACTGAAGCTTTCTTT. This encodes CASSSLSSNTEAFF.

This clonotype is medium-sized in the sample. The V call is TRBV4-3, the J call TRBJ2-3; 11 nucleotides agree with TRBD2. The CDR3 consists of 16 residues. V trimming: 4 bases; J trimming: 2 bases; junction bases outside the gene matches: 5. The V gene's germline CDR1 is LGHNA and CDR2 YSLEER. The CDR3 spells CASSRGLAETTDTQYF. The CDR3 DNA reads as TGCGCCAGCAGCCGGGGACTAGCGGAAACCACAGATACGCAGTATTTT.

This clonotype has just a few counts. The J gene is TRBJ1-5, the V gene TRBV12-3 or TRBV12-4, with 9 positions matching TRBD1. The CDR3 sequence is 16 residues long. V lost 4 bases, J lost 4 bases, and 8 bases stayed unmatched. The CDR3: CASSYTQGAGNQPQHF. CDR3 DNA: TGTGCCAGCAGTTATACACAGGGGGCGGGAAATCAGCCCCAGCATTTT.

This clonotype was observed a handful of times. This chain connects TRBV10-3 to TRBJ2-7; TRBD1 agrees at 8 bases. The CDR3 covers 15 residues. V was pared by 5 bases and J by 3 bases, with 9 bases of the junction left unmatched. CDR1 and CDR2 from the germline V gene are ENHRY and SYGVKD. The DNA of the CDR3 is TGTGCCATCAGTAGTGGGGACAGGTCCAGCTACGAGCAGTACTTC. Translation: CAISSGDRSSYEQYF.

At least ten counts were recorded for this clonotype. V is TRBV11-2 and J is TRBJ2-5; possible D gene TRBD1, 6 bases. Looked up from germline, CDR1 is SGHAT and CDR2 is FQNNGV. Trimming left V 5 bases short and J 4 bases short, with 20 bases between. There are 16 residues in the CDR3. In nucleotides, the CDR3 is TGTGCCAGCAGCCAGGGGACGGCCTACCCGGCAGAGACCCAGTACTTC. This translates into CASSQGTAYPAETQYF.

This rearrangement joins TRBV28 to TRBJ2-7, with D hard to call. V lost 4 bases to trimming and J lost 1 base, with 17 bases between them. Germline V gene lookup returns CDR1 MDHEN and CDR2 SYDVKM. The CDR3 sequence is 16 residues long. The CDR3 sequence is CASSSPGKWGSYEQYF. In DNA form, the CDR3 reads TGTGCCAGCAGTTCCCCTGGAAAGTGGGGATCCTACGAGCAGTACTTC.

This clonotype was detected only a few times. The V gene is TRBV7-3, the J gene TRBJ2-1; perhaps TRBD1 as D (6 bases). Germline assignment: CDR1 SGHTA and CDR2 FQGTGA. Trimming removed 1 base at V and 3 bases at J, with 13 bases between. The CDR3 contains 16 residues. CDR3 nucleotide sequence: TGTGCCAGCAGCTTAAGGCCCGAGGGGGTCTACAATGAGCAGTTCTTC. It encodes CASSLRPEGVYNEQFF. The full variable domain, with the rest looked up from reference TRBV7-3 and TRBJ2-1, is GAGVSQTPSNKVTEKGKYVELRCDPISGHTALYWYRQSLGQGPEFLIYFQGTGAADDSGLPNDRFFAVRPEGSVSTLKIQRTERGDSAVYLCASSLRPEGVYNEQFFGPGTRLTVL.

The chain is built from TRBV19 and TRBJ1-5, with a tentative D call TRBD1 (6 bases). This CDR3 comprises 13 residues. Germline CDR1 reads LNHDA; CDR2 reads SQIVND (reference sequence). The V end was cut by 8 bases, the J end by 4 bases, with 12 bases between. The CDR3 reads CASEDRTNQPQHF. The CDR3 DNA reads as TGTGCCAGTGAAGACAGGACTAATCAGCCCCAGCATTTT. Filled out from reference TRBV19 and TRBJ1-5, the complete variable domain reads DGGITQSPKYLFRKEGQNVTLSCEQNLNHDAMYWYRQDPGQGLRLIYYSQIVNDFQKGDIAEGYSVSREKKESFPLTVTSAQKNPTAFYLCASEDRTNQPQHFGDGTRLSIL.

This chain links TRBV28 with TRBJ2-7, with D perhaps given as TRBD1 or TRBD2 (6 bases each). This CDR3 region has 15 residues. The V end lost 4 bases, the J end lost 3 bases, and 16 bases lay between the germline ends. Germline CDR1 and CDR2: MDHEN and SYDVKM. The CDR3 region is CASSYLPGANYEQYF. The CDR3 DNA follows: TGTGCCAGCAGTTACCTCCCGGGGGCTAACTACGAGCAGTACTTC.

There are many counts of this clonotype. CDR3 coding DNA: TGTGCCAGCAGCTTAGGCTACAGGGGGGGGACTGAAGCTTTCTTT. This sequence encodes CASSLGYRGGTEAFF. This sequence joins TRBV7-8 and TRBJ1-1, with 8 nucleotides matching TRBD1. Germline values: CDR1 SGHVS, CDR2 FQNEAQ. The CDR3 is made up of 15 amino acids. Trimming removed 1 base from V and 5 bases from J; junction bases left unmatched: 6.

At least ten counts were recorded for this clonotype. CDR3 region: CASSLALSGGSYNEQFF. CDR3 coding DNA: TGTGCCAGCAGCTTAGCCCTTAGCGGGGGGTCCTACAATGAGCAGTTCTTC. The chain recombines TRBV7-8 with TRBJ2-1; 10 bases match TRBD2. The CDR3 is 17 amino acids. Germline-derived CDR1 and CDR2 are SGHVS and FQNEAQ. V shed 0 bases and J 1 base; nucleotides not matched to a gene: 3.

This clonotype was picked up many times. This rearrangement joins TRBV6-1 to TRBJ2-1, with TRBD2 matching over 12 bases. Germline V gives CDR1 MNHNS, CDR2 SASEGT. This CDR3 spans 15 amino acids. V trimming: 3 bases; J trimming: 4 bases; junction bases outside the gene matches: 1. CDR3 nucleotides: TGTGCCAGCAGTGAGACTAGCGGGGGTTACAATGAGCAGTTCTTC. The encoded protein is CASSETSGGYNEQFF.